This T cell receptor (beta chain) was found in a study of shared clonotypes between healthy human individuals (dated by TCRdb to 2018 to 2021). Broadly, across the study: The cohort included a few men and a couple of women between 18 and 49 years of age. For each donor, three plates each were used for CD4 naive and CD4 memory, two plates were used for CD8 naive, and one plate was used for CD8 memory. To estimate repertoire size and how much clonotypes are shared between individuals, the study performed deep sequencing of blood TCR repertoires from five healthy adults. Different laboratories and diverse techniques were used to prepare libraries and sequence TCR repertoires, to increase sequencing depth and limit assay-specific biases. Per donor, leukapheresis produced somewhere between about 0.8 and 9.5 billion PBMCs.

TCR CDR3 regions were amplified from genomic DNA by multiplex PCR using the deep immunoSEQ assay. Extracted genomic DNA from each cell subset was spread evenly across all wells of several immunoSEQ 96-well plates, with each plate serving as a replicate. For sorted subsets, 200 to 250 ng genomic DNA, equal to 30,000 or so T cell genomes, was loaded into each replicate PCR. Purified libraries were measured with a Qubit 3.0 fluorometer, size-checked on a Bioanalyzer 2100, and measured again with the KAPA Library Quantification kit. Every immunoSEQ 96-well plate was sequenced on a separate single-read 150-cycle Illumina NextSeq 550 flow cell. In the source study's methods: The immunoSEQ output contained only junctional sequences without quality scores, so filtering could not match that applied to full-length reads. Sequences were annotated with PyIR, a Python wrapper for IgBLAST v1.9, and V/J genes and CDR3 were assigned using IMGT germline references. Reads were filtered out if the reads had weak V/J assignments (E-value above 1e-6), no CDR3, stop codons, out-of-frame junctions, or ambiguous translated residues. V3J clonotypes were defined as sequences sharing an identical inferred V gene, J gene, and CDR3 amino acid sequence. Percentage overlap between repertoires was computed as shared unique clonotypes divided by the size of the smaller repertoire. Richness of each repertoire was evaluated using RTK rarefaction, the Chao1 estimator, and Recon v2.1 estimates of unobserved clonotypes. Generation probabilities were computed with OLGA for all TCRbeta clonotypes obtained by the gDNA method from four donors. Sourced from immuneACCESS, this table was stored by TCRdb with only in-frame sequences that have V and J called. A share of the clones is absent; for the studies checked, an unresolved V gene accounts for under half, and the remainder has no known explanation. D and trimming were read from the DNA, whereas the V and J calls and clone size are those reported in that table. For this sample the table gives around 2.5 million clones, of which approximately 94% were detected only once. Around 0.37% of the sample is taken by the ten largest.

Trimming removed 9 bases from V and 5 bases from J; the gene matches leave 4 bases unexplained. CDR1 LNHDA and CDR2 SQIVND were looked up in the germline V gene (reference sequence). The CDR3 covers 11 residues, taking in both the cysteine and the phenylalanine. Just the 33-base CDR3 DNA is kept, in frame starting at base 1. A remark on this clone: Its antigen specificity is not known. Base qualities were left out, and no much larger clone turns up one base away.

The paper's findings and limits, for the study overall: Because the study included a small number of donors, the genetic and exposure-history diversity represented was limited. Across a handful of donors, roughly 5.1% of naive CD4, around 3.5% of naive CD8, about 2.3% of memory CD4, and 0.4% to 0.45% of memory CD8 clonotypes were shared. Compared with non-shared clonotypes, clonotypes shared by all four sorted-subset donors had higher generation probabilities. Even with the large sequencing depth, rarefaction of the sorted-subset datasets indicated that sequencing was incomplete. Sampling was limited to blood, and TCR repertoires in tissue likely differ from TCR repertoires in blood. Larger estimated clonotype richness was generally found for naive subsets than for memory subsets. Based on pairwise subsampling, the degree of clonotype sharing among donors was expected to be affected by sequencing depth.

Donors were healthy HIV-negative adults with no recently reported acute infections or vaccinations. Every donor was a Caucasian adult residing in Nashville, Tennessee, USA. CD4+ T cells were enriched through magnetic negative selection, after which naive cells were positively selected on CD45RA and the remaining negative fraction served as the memory subset. Blood was collected by leukapheresis, and PBMCs were isolated by Ficoll-Histopaque density gradient centrifugation and then cryopreserved in liquid nitrogen vapor phase. Analytical flow cytometry was used to check the purity and quantity of every magnetically sorted T cell population. Genomic DNA was isolated from every sorted fraction and measured by UV absorbance on a Nanodrop 2000c.

The source is a man between 18 and 29 years old in good health. Some clones in this sample may be carry-over from other donors' samples. Material: naive CD4+ T cells from PBMCs. Explained via the paper, the cell subset or site label denotes: CD45RA+ positively selected. Recombination joined TRBV19 with TRBJ2-7; 7 middle bases align to TRBD2. This receptor carries the CDR3 CASSREDEQYF. The sequenced DNA is TGTGCCAGCTCCCGGGAGGACGAGCAGTACTTC.